The source of this TCR beta chain is a study of PD-1 blockade in classical Hodgkin lymphoma. Study in general: Patients were infused with nivolumab 3 mg/kg every 2 weeks. General observations from the study: Relapsed/refractory patients reportedly had lower baseline diversity than newly diagnosed patients. Individuals who commenced nivolumab within less than 1 year of ASCT were excluded.

Worth noting for this clone: What it binds is unknown.

Germline V gene data show CDR1 as SGHTA and CDR2 as FQGNSA. This CDR3 spans 16 amino acids. V lost 2 bases to trimming and J lost 5 bases, with 18 bases between them. Sequencing used immunoSEQ multiplex PCR; TCRdb keeps in-frame clones, though not all of them. This sample has 6,000 to 8,500 clones, with around 78% found just once. After autologous stem cell transplantation all patients relapsed, and prior brentuximab vedotin exposure differed between cohorts. Best response was recorded as complete response, partial response or progressive disease. The material was peripheral blood mononuclear cells (PBMCs), obtained before the second cycle of nivolumab. The V call is TRBV7-2, the J call TRBJ2-5; a possible D gene is TRBD1 (6 bases). This sequence was found in a human donor with classical Hodgkin lymphoma. CDR3 DNA: TGTGCCAGCAGCTTATCCGTCGGGGCGCAGGGGGAGACCCAGTACTTC. This encodes CASSLSVGAQGETQYF.